Below are 31 T cell receptor beta chains sequenced from a single sample in a study of identical twins. TCRdb reprocessed the 5' RACE reads via MiXCR and lists one record per CDR3 protein. This sample has 450,000 to 650,000 distinct CDR3 sequences; approximately 10% occur once, and the top ten carry 2.5% to 3.5%. This sample was shared with a second study, whose subject was yellow fever vaccine responses in identical twins.

The sequenced material came from PBMCs. The receptors shown here come from a woman between 18 and 30 years old in good health.

In this sample, this clonotype turned up a few times. The chain employs TRBV2 and TRBJ2-2; D call uncertain. V was pared by 9 bases and J by 2 bases, with 4 bases between. The CDR3 is 11 residues long. Germline values: CDR1 SNHLY, CDR2 FYNNEI. The chain's CDR3 is CASHNTGELFF. The CDR3 DNA reads as TGTGCCAGTCATAACACCGGGGAGCTGTTTTTT.

V usage is TRBV30 and J usage is TRBJ2-2; no reliable D call. Germline CDR1 is GTSNPN and CDR2 is SVGIG (reference sequence). V lost 0 bases and J lost 6, with 8 bases in between. This CDR3 has 13 residues. CDR3 bases: TGTGCCTGGAGTGTTTTGGGCGCCGGGGAGCTGTTTTTT. Translated: CAWSVLGAGELFF.

This clonotype showed up just a few times. The V and J genes are TRBV7-9 and TRBJ2-6; D is uncertain. V was cut by 4 bases and J by 9 bases, with 10 bases left in between. The CDR3 length is 13 residues. Germline V gives CDR1 SEHNR, CDR2 FQNEAQ (reference sequence). Written as DNA, the CDR3 is TGTGCCAGCAGCTCCCCTTGGGGCAACGTCCTGACTTTC. This codes for CASSSPWGNVLTF.

The chain links TRBV27 to TRBJ2-5; weak D call: TRBD2 (5 bases). Germline-derived CDR1 and CDR2 are MNHEY and SMNVEV (reference sequence). The germline V and J ends were trimmed by 6 bases and 4 bases, with 21 bases remaining between them. The CDR3 totals 16 residues. For the CDR3, the DNA is TGTGCCAGCAGCCCGACCGGACTCCACCTCGGAGAGACCCAGTACTTC. Translated: CASSPTGLHLGETQYF.

The rearrangement links TRBV7-2 to TRBJ1-6; D ambiguous. CDR1 is SGHTA, CDR2 FQGNSA, per germline. The CDR3 is made up of 16 amino acids. Trimming took 5 bases from V and 11 from J, leaving 22 bases between them. Here the CDR3 DNA reads TGTGCCAGCAGCACCAAGTGGCGCACCGCGCTAGCACCCCTCCACTTT. Translating it yields CASSTKWRTALAPLHF.

This clonotype was counted at least ten times. The J gene is TRBJ2-2, the V gene TRBV2, with TRBD1 matching 8 bases. The CDR3 is made up of 15 amino acids. CDR1 is SNHLY, CDR2 FYNNEI, per germline. V lost 6 bases to trimming and J lost 1 base; unmatched junction nucleotides: 4. This chain's CDR3 is CASRPTGVNTGELFF. CDR3 DNA: TGTGCCAGCAGGCCGACAGGGGTGAACACCGGGGAGCTGTTTTTT.

This clonotype has only a few counts. Here the CDR3 reads CASSLLQEKPYNEQFF. For the CDR3, the DNA is TGTGCCAGCAGCTTATTGCAAGAGAAACCCTACAATGAGCAGTTCTTC. This rearrangement joins TRBV7-8 to TRBJ2-1; D unresolved. The germline V gene has CDR1 SGHVS and CDR2 FQNEAQ. V lost 2 bases, J lost 2 bases, and 13 bases lay in between. This CDR3 is built from 16 residues. The entire variable domain, with the rest obtained from reference TRBV7-8 and TRBJ2-1, is as follows: GAGVSQSPRYKVAKRGQDVALRCDPISGHVSLFWYQQALGQGPEFLTYFQNEAQLDKSGLPSDRFFAERPEGSVSTLKIQRTQQEDSAVYLCASSLLQEKPYNEQFFGPGTRLTVL.

The chain employs TRBV28 and TRBJ1-1; a weak D match, TRBD1 (5 bases). Germline V gene sequence: CDR1 MDHEN, CDR2 SYDVKM. With 8 bases removed from V and 0 bases from J, the gap between germline ends came to 13 bases. CDR3 length: 14 residues. The CDR3 DNA follows: TGTGCCAGCGCCCCAGGGAGTCTGAACACTGAAGCTTTCTTT. Its translation is CASAPGSLNTEAFF.

This clonotype was seen repeatedly, ten times or more. The rearrangement joins TRBV7-9 to TRBJ2-1; D gene ambiguous. Trimming took off 5 bases at V and 10 bases at J, with 18 bases between the two ends. Germline-derived CDR1 and CDR2 are SEHNR and FQNEAQ (reference sequence). This CDR3 has 14 amino acids. CDR3 region: CASSRDTWVSEQFF. CDR3 in DNA: TGTGCCAGCAGCCGTGATACCTGGGTCAGCGAGCAGTTCTTC.

This clonotype was detected a few times. The V call is TRBV18, the J call TRBJ2-7; a possible D gene is TRBD2 (5 bases). Germline CDR1 reads KGHSH; CDR2 reads LQKENI. Trimming took 2 bases from V and 4 from J, leaving 21 bases between them. The CDR3 has 17 amino acids. CDR3 sequence reads: CASSPAERVVRIYEQYF. In nucleotides, the CDR3 is TGTGCCAGCTCACCAGCTGAGAGGGTTGTAAGGATATACGAGCAGTACTTC.

This clonotype was seen only a few times. The chain is built from TRBV10-3 and TRBJ2-7; the D is unclear. Trimming took off 3 bases at V and 2 bases at J, with 8 bases between the two ends. Germline loops: CDR1 ENHRY, CDR2 SYGVKD. The length of the CDR3 is 13 residues. CDR3 in DNA: TGTGCCATCAGTGAAGAACAGACCTACGAGCAGTACTTC. Translated: CAISEEQTYEQYF.

The sample holds a few counts of this clonotype. The genes are TRBV12-3 or TRBV12-4 and TRBJ2-3; D gene uncertain. This CDR3 is built from 15 residues. V was trimmed by 1 base and J by 7 bases, leaving 15 bases between them. The CDR3 nucleotides read TGTGCCAGCAGTTTAGGGTCCAGCTCGGTGTATACGCAGTATTTT. This encodes CASSLGSSSVYTQYF.

This clonotype was seen a handful of times. This chain links TRBV7-3 with TRBJ1-1, with D maybe TRBD1 (6 bases). Germline V gene lookup returns CDR1 SGHTA and CDR2 FQGTGA. There are 13 residues in the CDR3. The ends were cut back, 5 bases at V and 3 bases at J, with 10 bases in the middle. The CDR3 DNA reads as TGTGCCAGCAGCCTTAACAGGGACACTGAAGCTTTCTTT. It translates to CASSLNRDTEAFF.

This clonotype came up many times. CDR3 in amino acids: CSVAQGLNEQFF. The CDR3 DNA follows: TGCAGCGTTGCCCAGGGCCTCAATGAGCAGTTCTTC. J is TRBJ2-1 and V is TRBV29-1; the D gene is possibly TRBD1 (5 bases). V was cut by 4 bases and J by 6 bases, with 10 bases left in between. The CDR3 sequence is 12 residues long. The V gene's germline CDR1 is SQVTM and CDR2 ANQGSEA.

This chain connects TRBV4-2 to TRBJ1-6, with 7 bases matching TRBD1. V was clipped by 1 base and J by 0 bases; unmatched bases: 15. CDR3 length: 21 amino acids. CDR1 is LGHNA, CDR2 YNFKEQ, per germline. CDR3 nucleotide sequence: TGTGCCAGCAGCCAAGCCCAATCCCCGGACAGGCGGAGCTCCTATAATTCACCCCTCCACTTT. It yields the protein CASSQAQSPDRRSSYNSPLHF.

This clonotype was found a few times. The genes are TRBV6-1 and TRBJ1-5; D not certain. From germline, CDR1 is MNHNS and CDR2 SASEGT. Deletions cut 6 bases from V and 2 bases from J, with 14 bases between. The CDR3 totals 15 residues. Written as DNA, the CDR3 is TGTGCCAGCAGCCCACTCATGGGAGGCAATCAGCCCCAGCATTTT. This gives the protein CASSPLMGGNQPQHF.

The genes are TRBV4-3 and TRBJ2-7; 12 nucleotides match TRBD2. The germline gives CDR1 LGHNA, CDR2 YSLEER. V shed 4 bases and J 3 bases; nucleotides not matched to a gene: 10. The CDR3 has 17 residues. CDR3 loop: CASSLILAGGGSYEQYF. The CDR3 DNA reads TGCGCCAGCAGCCTCATACTAGCGGGAGGAGGAAGCTACGAGCAGTACTTC.

This clonotype was recorded at least ten times. The genes are TRBV29-1 and TRBJ2-2, with D unresolved. CDR1 is SQVTM, CDR2 ANQGSEA, per germline. Deletions cut 4 bases from V and 0 bases from J, with 9 bases between. The CDR3 sequence is 14 residues long. The CDR3, as DNA: TGCAGCGTTGTCGGCAACGCGAACACCGGGGAGCTGTTTTTT. As protein: CSVVGNANTGELFF.

There are many counts of this clonotype. The rearrangement uses TRBV5-1 and TRBJ1-6; 7 nucleotides agree with TRBD1. This CDR3 comprises 15 residues. V lost 1 base and J lost 7; bases outside the gene matches: 5. The germline V gene has CDR1 SGHRS and CDR2 YFSETQ. DNA for the CDR3: TGCGCCAGCAGCTTGAGGACAGGATCGAATTCACCCCTCCACTTT. It translates to CASSLRTGSNSPLHF.

This clonotype turned up a few times. This sequence joins TRBV7-3 and TRBJ2-7; 8 bases line up with TRBD1. V shed 3 bases, J shed 5 bases, and the junction held 3 bases outside the gene matches. Germline V gene lookup returns CDR1 SGHTA and CDR2 FQGTGA. This CDR3 contains 13 residues. CDR3 residues: CASSFAGGHEQYF. CDR3 nucleotides: TGTGCCAGCAGCTTCGCAGGGGGCCACGAGCAGTACTTC.

V is TRBV5-1 and J is TRBJ2-3; a weak D match, TRBD2 (6 bases). The V gene lost 0 bases and the J gene lost 0 bases, with 11 bases spanning the gap. In germline, CDR1 is SGHRS, CDR2 YFSETQ. This CDR3 contains 16 residues. Here the CDR3 reads CASSLGTTRSTDTQYF. Written as DNA, the CDR3 is TGCGCCAGCAGCTTGGGGACTACACGTAGCACAGATACGCAGTATTTT.

This clonotype showed up just a few times. This rearrangement joins TRBV5-1 to TRBJ2-5, with TRBD2 identical over 11 bases. CDR3 length: 15 residues. Germline V gene sequence: CDR1 SGHRS, CDR2 YFSETQ. J was trimmed by 5 bases and V by 4 bases; bases with no gene match: 7. The CDR3 nucleotides read TGCGCCAGCAGCCGACGACTAGCGGGGCAGGAGACCCAGTACTTC. Protein sequence: CASSRRLAGQETQYF.

The rearrangement uses TRBV6-1 and TRBJ1-4; D remains unclear. The germline gives CDR1 MNHNS, CDR2 SASEGT. Trimming removed 4 bases at V and 4 bases at J, with 19 bases between. CDR3 length: 17 amino acids. The CDR3 loop is CASSGVRFGQFNEKLFF. For the CDR3, the DNA is TGTGCCAGCAGTGGGGTTCGGTTTGGGCAGTTTAATGAAAAACTGTTTTTT.

Ten or more counts support this clonotype. This rearrangement joins TRBV5-1 to TRBJ2-2, with D maybe TRBD1 (5 bases). The V and J ends lost 0 bases and 4 bases respectively, with 13 bases between them. The germline gives CDR1 SGHRS, CDR2 YFSETQ. The CDR3 length is 16 residues. Here the CDR3 reads CASSLEGQLPTGELFF. CDR3 in DNA: TGCGCCAGCAGCTTGGAGGGGCAACTCCCCACCGGGGAGCTGTTTTTT.

This clonotype was picked up a small number of times. This chain uses TRBV4-1 with TRBJ2-2, with 8 positions matching TRBD2. Germline CDR1 MGHRA, CDR2 YSYEKL. CDR3 length equals 20 residues. Losses at the gene ends were 0 bases for V and 5 bases for J; bases not matched to a gene: 17. DNA for the CDR3: TGCGCCAGCAGCCAAGATAGACGGAGTAAAGGACTAGCAGTAACCGGGGAGCTGTTTTTT. Translating it yields CASSQDRRSKGLAVTGELFF.

This clonotype was picked up a small number of times. This chain connects TRBV7-2 to TRBJ2-4; D call uncertain. CDR1 SGHTA and CDR2 FQGNSA come from the germline V gene. Trimming pared 4 bases from V and 0 bases from J, leaving 16 bases between. The CDR3 loop spans 17 amino acids. Here the CDR3 DNA reads TGTGCCAGCAGCTCTTCACTCCCCCCGGTAGCCAAAAACATTCAGTACTTC. Protein product: CASSSSLPPVAKNIQYF.

This clonotype came up a few times. This chain uses TRBV7-2 with TRBJ2-1, with TRBD2 matching 11 bases. This CDR3 comprises 15 residues. The germline V gene has CDR1 SGHTA and CDR2 FQGNSA. Trimming cost V 3 bases and J 5 bases; bases outside gene matches: 3. The CDR3 DNA follows: TGTGCCAGCAGCTTTAGCGGGAGGGGGCACAATGAGCAGTTCTTC. This translates into CASSFSGRGHNEQFF. Supplemented by reference TRBV7-2 and TRBJ2-1, the full variable domain reads GAGVSQSPSNKVTEKGKDVELRCDPISGHTALYWYRQSLGQGLEFLIYFQGNSAPDKSGLPSDRFSAERTGGSVSTLTIQRTQQEDSAVYLCASSFSGRGHNEQFFGPGTRLTVL.

The chain has TRBV7-9 and TRBJ2-7; maybe TRBD1 (5 bases). The V end lost 4 bases, the J end lost 6 bases, and 13 bases lay between the germline ends. This CDR3 is 13 amino acids long. CDR1 SEHNR and CDR2 FQNEAQ come from the germline V gene (reference sequence). CDR3 residues: CASSSRDWGEQYF. The CDR3 nucleotides are TGTGCCAGCAGCTCCAGGGATTGGGGCGAGCAGTACTTC.

This chain links TRBV6-5 with TRBJ1-2; no clear D gene. V shed 6 bases and J shed 6 bases, with 8 bases lying between them. The CDR3 has 11 residues. CDR1 and CDR2 from the germline V gene are MNHEY and SVGAGI. The DNA of the CDR3 is TGTGCCAGCAGCTCGGCCAATGGCTACACCTTC. Protein sequence: CASSSANGYTF.

The chain employs TRBV7-3 and TRBJ2-7, with 10 bases matching TRBD2. Germline trimming cut 3 bases from V and 3 bases from J; bases unmatched to any gene: 8. This CDR3 spans 16 amino acids. Germline V gives CDR1 SGHTA, CDR2 FQGTGA. The CDR3 region is CASSFLAGVLFYEQYF. The CDR3 nucleotides are TGTGCCAGCAGCTTCCTAGCGGGGGTCCTATTCTACGAGCAGTACTTC. Together with reference TRBV7-3 and TRBJ2-7, the CDR3 gives the full variable domain: GAGVSQTPSNKVTEKGKYVELRCDPISGHTALYWYRQSLGQGPEFLIYFQGTGAADDSGLPNDRFFAVRPEGSVSTLKIQRTERGDSAVYLCASSFLAGVLFYEQYFGPGTRLTVT.

This clonotype showed up just a few times. V is TRBV7-6 and J is TRBJ2-7; no clear D gene. The CDR3 contains 12 residues. Germline-derived CDR1 and CDR2 are SGHVS and FNYEAQ. Deletions cut 5 bases from V and 5 bases from J, with 10 bases between. CDR3 sequence (DNA): TGTGCCAGCAGCCCCCGTCCGCACGAGCAGTACTTC. Protein: CASSPRPHEQYF.